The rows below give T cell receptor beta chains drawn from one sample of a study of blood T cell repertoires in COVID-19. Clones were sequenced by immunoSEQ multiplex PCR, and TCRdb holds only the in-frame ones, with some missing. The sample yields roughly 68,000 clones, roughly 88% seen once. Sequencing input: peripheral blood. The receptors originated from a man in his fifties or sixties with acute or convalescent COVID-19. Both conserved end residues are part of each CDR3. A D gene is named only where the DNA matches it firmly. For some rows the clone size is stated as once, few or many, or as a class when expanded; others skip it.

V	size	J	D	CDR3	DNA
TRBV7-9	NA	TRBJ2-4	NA	CASSFRGDDIQYF	TGTGCCAGCAGCTTCAGGGGTGATGACATTCAGTACTTC
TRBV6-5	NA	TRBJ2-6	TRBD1	CASRGGAGANVLTF	TGTGCCAGCAGAGGGGGCGCTGGGGCCAACGTCCTGACTTTC
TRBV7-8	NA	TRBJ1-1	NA	CASSDKTDNTEAFF	TGTGCCAGCAGCGATAAGACAGATAACACTGAAGCTTTCTTT
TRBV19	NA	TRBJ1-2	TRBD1	CASSTGQGGSYGYTF	TGTGCCAGTAGTACCGGACAGGGCGGGAGCTATGGCTACACCTTC
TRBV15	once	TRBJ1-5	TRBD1	CATSRGQGRQPQHF	TGTGCCACCAGCCGCGGACAGGGGCGTCAGCCCCAGCATTTT
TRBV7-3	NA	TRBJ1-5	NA	CASSSYSNQPQHF	TGTGCCAGCAGTAGCTATAGCAATCAGCCCCAGCATTTT
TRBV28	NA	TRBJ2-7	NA	CASSLTGISEQYF	TGTGCCAGCAGTTTAACAGGTATCTCCGAGCAGTACTTC
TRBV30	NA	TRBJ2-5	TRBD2	CAWSVGGFGETQYF	TGTGCCTGGAGTGTGGGAGGGTTCGGGGAGACCCAGTACTTC
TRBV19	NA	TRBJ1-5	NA	CASSEQPNQPQHF	TGTGCCAGTAGTGAGCAACCGAATCAGCCCCAGCATTTT
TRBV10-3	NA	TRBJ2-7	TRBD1	CAISEGQVFGQYF	TGTGCCATCAGTGAGGGACAGGTGTTCGGGCAGTACTTC
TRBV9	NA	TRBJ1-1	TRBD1	CASSVRDRSLDTEAFF	TGTGCCAGCAGCGTCCGGGACAGGTCATTAGACACTGAAGCTTTCTTT
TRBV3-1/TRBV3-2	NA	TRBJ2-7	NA	CASSQGAGSYEQYF	TGTGCCAGCAGCCAAGGGGCAGGATCCTACGAGCAGTACTTC
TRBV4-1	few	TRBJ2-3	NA	CASSNRADTQYF	TGCGCCAGCAGTAACAGGGCAGATACGCAGTATTTT
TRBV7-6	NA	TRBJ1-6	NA	CASSETLSSYNSPLHF	TGTGCCAGCAGCGAGACTTTAAGCTCCTATAATTCACCCCTCCACTTT
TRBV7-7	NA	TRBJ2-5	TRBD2	CASSPSGGATETQYF	TGTGCCAGCAGCCCGAGCGGGGGGGCCACGGAGACCCAGTACTTC
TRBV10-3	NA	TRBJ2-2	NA	CAISTRRRANTGELFF	TGTGCCATCAGTACTAGGAGGAGAGCGAATACCGGGGAGCTGTTTTTT
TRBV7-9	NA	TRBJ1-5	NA	CASSLGLSNQPQHF	TGTGCCAGCAGCTTAGGTCTGAGCAATCAGCCCCAGCATTTT
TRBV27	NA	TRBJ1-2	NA	CASSPVVGRYGYTF	TGTGCCAGCAGTCCCGTCGTGGGGAGATATGGCTACACCTTC
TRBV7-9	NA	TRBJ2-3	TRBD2	CASSLRATSAHTDTQYF	TGTGCCAGCAGCTTGCGGGCGACTAGCGCGCACACAGATACGCAGTATTTT
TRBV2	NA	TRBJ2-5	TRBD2	CASNAPGGVRETQYF	TGTGCCAGCAATGCACCCGGGGGGGTCAGGGAGACCCAGTACTTC
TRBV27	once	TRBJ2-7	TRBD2	CASSFKGLASNEQYF	TGTGCCAGCAGTTTCAAGGGACTAGCGAGTAACGAGCAGTACTTC
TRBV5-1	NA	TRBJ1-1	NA	CASTPVPQATEAFF	TGCGCCAGCACCCCGGTACCCCAGGCCACTGAAGCTTTCTTT
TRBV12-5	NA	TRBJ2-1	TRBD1	CASGLALGQGAYNEQFF	TGTGCTAGTGGTTTGGCCTTGGGGCAGGGGGCCTACAATGAGCAGTTCTTC
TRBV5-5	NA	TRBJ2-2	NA	CASSLMGLRGAGELFF	TGTGCCAGCAGCTTGATGGGGCTTCGTGGTGCCGGGGAGCTGTTTTTT
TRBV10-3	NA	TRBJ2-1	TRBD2	CAITGALAGGRNEQFF	TGTGCCATCACCGGAGCACTAGCGGGGGGGCGCAATGAGCAGTTCTTC
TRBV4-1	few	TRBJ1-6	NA	CASSQEAKSPLHF	TGCGCCAGCAGCCAAGAGGCCAAGTCACCCCTCCACTTT
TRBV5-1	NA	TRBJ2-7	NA	CASSPGRGGSYEQYF	TGCGCCAGCAGCCCGGGTAGGGGGGGGTCATACGAGCAGTACTTC
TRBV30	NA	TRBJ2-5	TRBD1	CAWGAGQGEWETQYF	TGTGCCTGGGGTGCCGGGCAGGGGGAGTGGGAGACCCAGTACTTC
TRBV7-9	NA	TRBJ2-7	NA	CASSAITYEQYF	TGTGCCAGCAGCGCGATAACCTACGAGCAGTACTTC
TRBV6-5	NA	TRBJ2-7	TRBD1	CATRRTGVYEQYF	TGTGCCACCAGGCGGACAGGGGTGTACGAGCAGTACTTC
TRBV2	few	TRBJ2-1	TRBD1	CASTPGQGYNEQFF	TGTGCCAGCACACCCGGACAGGGATACAATGAGCAGTTCTTC
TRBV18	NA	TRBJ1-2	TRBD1	CASSPPTGQGTNYGYTF	TGTGCCAGCTCACCACCGACTGGACAGGGGACTAACTATGGCTACACCTTC
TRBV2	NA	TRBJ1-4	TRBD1	CASRGQGASEKLFF	TGTGCCAGCAGGGGACAGGGGGCCTCTGAAAAACTGTTTTTT
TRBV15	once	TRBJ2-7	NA	CATSSETQGRTEQYF	TGTGCCACCAGCAGCGAGACTCAGGGGCGAACGGAGCAGTACTTC
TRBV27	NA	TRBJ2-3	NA	CASSFTRSDTQYF	TGTGCCAGCAGTTTCACTCGGTCGGATACGCAGTATTTT
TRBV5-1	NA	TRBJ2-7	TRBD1	CASSQGQGADEQYF	TGCGCCAGCAGCCAGGGACAGGGGGCTGACGAGCAGTACTTC
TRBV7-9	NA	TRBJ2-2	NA	CASTPSSGNTGELFF	TGTGCCAGCACCCCGTCTTCGGGGAACACCGGGGAGCTGTTTTTT
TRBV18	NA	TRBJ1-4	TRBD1	CASSPRRGPGEKLFF	TGTGCCAGCTCACCACGGAGGGGGCCGGGTGAAAAACTGTTTTTT
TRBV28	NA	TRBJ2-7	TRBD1	CASSYGQDYEQYF	TGTGCCAGCAGCTACGGACAGGACTACGAGCAGTACTTC
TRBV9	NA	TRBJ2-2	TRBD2	CASSAPAGTSGGARLFF	TGTGCCAGCAGCGCCCCCGCCGGGACTAGCGGGGGGGCCCGGCTGTTTTTT
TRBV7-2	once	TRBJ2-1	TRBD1	CASSRTGRNEQFF	TGTGCCAGCAGCAGGACAGGGAGGAATGAGCAGTTCTTC
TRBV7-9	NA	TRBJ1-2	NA	CASSLPVQGTGYTF	TGTGCCAGCAGCTTACCAGTGCAGGGGACTGGCTACACCTTC
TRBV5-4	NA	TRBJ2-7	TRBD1	CASRVDIGQGNYEQYF	TGTGCCAGCAGGGTAGACATAGGACAGGGTAACTACGAGCAGTACTTC
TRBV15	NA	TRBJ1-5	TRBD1	CATSRERGLFHQPQHF	TGTGCCACCAGCAGAGAGAGGGGGCTTTTTCATCAGCCCCAGCATTTT
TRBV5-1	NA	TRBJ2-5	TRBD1	CASSFGGQGGQETQYF	TGCGCCAGCAGCTTCGGAGGACAGGGGGGACAAGAGACCCAGTACTTC
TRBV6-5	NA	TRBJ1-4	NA	CASSPSVGRIEKLFF	TGTGCCAGCAGTCCTTCGGTGGGGCGGATTGAAAAACTGTTTTTT
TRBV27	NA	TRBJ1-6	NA	CASSFSYNSPLHF	TGTGCCAGCAGTTTCAGCTATAATTCACCCCTCCACTTT
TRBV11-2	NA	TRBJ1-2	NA	CASSLGQANYGYTF	TGTGCCAGCAGCTTAGGACAGGCGAACTATGGCTACACCTTC
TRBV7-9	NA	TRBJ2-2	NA	CASSFMAENTGELFF	TGTGCCAGCAGCTTCATGGCAGAGAACACCGGGGAGCTGTTTTTT
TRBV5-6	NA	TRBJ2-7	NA	CASSPPGGTYEQYF	TGTGCCAGCAGCCCGCCCGGCGGAACCTACGAGCAGTACTTC
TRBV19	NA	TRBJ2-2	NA	CASSIDRVHTGELFF	TGTGCCAGTAGTATAGACAGGGTACACACCGGGGAGCTGTTTTTT
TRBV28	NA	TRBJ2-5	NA	CASSPPLGGGESQETQYF	TGTGCCAGCAGCCCTCCCTTAGGAGGGGGCGAATCCCAAGAGACCCAGTACTTC
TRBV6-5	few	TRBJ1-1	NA	CASSYSSNTEAFF	TGTGCCAGCAGTTACTCTAGCAACACTGAAGCTTTCTTT
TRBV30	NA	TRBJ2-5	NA	CAWSVLGHLGMETQYF	TGTGCCTGGAGTGTACTGGGACACCTTGGGATGGAGACCCAGTACTTC
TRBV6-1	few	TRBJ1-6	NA	CASSEGGQGTYNSPLHF	TGTGCCAGCAGTGAAGGGGGGCAGGGAACCTATAATTCACCCCTCCACTTT
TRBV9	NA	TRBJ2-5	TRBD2	CASSGRLAGAETQYF	TGTGCCAGCAGCGGTAGACTAGCGGGGGCGGAGACCCAGTACTTC
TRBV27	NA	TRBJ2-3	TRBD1	CASRDRDYTDTQYF	TGTGCCAGCAGGGACAGGGATTACACAGATACGCAGTATTTT
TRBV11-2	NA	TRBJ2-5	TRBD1	CASSHRDRYQETQYF	TGTGCCAGCAGCCACCGGGACAGATACCAAGAGACCCAGTACTTC
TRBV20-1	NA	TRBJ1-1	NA	CSASGGDVTEAFF	TGCAGTGCTAGTGGGGGGGATGTCACTGAAGCTTTCTTT
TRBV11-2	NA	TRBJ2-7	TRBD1	CASRPRPGQGSHEQYF	TGTGCCAGCAGACCGAGACCGGGACAGGGGAGCCACGAGCAGTACTTC